This entry concerns a single T cell receptor (beta chain). The specificity of this receptor is unknown. Qualities for individual bases were not recorded, and no much larger clone is one base off. Per the publication, the time point label means: baseline before first vaccination. Samples from vaccinated people were obtained from the UK trials COV001 and COV002, which included a single-blind randomized controlled phase 2/3 trial of AZD1222 (ChAdOx1 nCoV-19) in healthy adults. Trial participant PBMC samples were collected at day 0 and day 28 after the second dose for TCRbeta chain sequencing. The data originate from a study of T cell responses to AZD1222 COVID-19 vaccine (dated by TCRdb to 2020 to 2022). Background on the whole study: AZD1222 recipients with second doses at about 4 weeks or about 12 weeks were pooled, because spike-specific TCR depth and breadth did not differ between schedules. TCR sequencing was performed for roughly 240 trial participants, of whom about 200 were given two doses of AZD1222 and around 25 were given two doses of MenACWY control vaccine. Trial participants were enrolled by age into subgroups of 18-55, 56-69 and 70-plus years, and around 150, 28 and 57 TCR-sequenced participants, respectively, were included in these subgroups.

Study-wide conclusions, independent of this receptor: Because no day 14 peak-response samples were available, the repertoires could be characterized only after the peak T cell response. Participants were mostly white British and included more females than males, and it was suggested by the authors that clonal diversity may have been underestimated. The whole spike protein was spanned by vaccine-associated CD4 TCRs, and dominant responses were seen in regions 160-218 and 743-854. After two AZD1222 doses, both the breadth and the depth of spike-specific TCRs were significantly higher than at day 0 and than in MenACWY recipients. The 56-69-year group was small, and its depth increase did not reach significance, likely because of low power. Epitopes outside the regions mutated in the B.1.351 and B.1.1.7 variants were reportedly recognized by nearly half of the unique spike-specific TCRs. Conclusions about previously exposed vaccinees were limited because only six AZD1222 recipients were SARS-CoV-2 seropositive at baseline.

The germline V gene (reference sequence) yields LNHDA for CDR1 and SQIVND for CDR2. V has 5 bases trimmed and J has 3 bases trimmed; junction bases matching no gene number 9. Measured from the cysteine to the phenylalanine, the CDR3 is 16 residues long. The kept DNA is CDR3 alone, 48 bases in frame from the first base. The CDR3 regions of human TCRbeta chains were analyzed by immunosequencing. On the study's bioinformatics: Repertoire TCRs were matched against a reference library of SARS-CoV-2-specific TCRs generated with the MIRA antigen-specificity platform. Breadth was defined as the fraction of unique TCRs that were SARS-CoV-2-associated. Depth was defined as the fraction of total T cells that were SARS-CoV-2-associated. Using the MIRA data, every spike-specific TCR was mapped to the spike region that the TCR reacted to and assigned to either a CD4 or a CD8 class. Log10-transformed breadth and depth values were compared by one-way ANOVA with Sidak's multiple comparisons tests. TCRdb stores this immuneACCESS table with in-frame sequences only. Part of the clones is absent; in the studies checked, under half of the shortfall reflects unresolved V genes, and no reason is known for the rest. V and J calls and clone size are given by that table; D and trimming were obtained from the DNA. The sample contains tens of thousands of clones, over 75% of them found a single time. 15% to 20% of the sample is taken by the ten largest.

The TCR originated in an adult in good health. The sequence links TRBV19 to TRBJ2-7, with TRBD1 identical over 11 junction bases. Sequencing was performed on peripheral blood, taken on day 0 of AZD1222 vaccination. The bases read TGTGCCAGTAGTCCCTCCGGGGACAGGGGGTACTACGAGCAGTACTTC. It encodes CASSPSGDRGYYEQYF.